This T cell receptor (beta chain) comes out of a study of T cell responses to AZD1222 COVID-19 vaccine. The table came from immunoSEQ multiplex PCR; TCRdb's copy has only in-frame clones and leaves some out. The repertoire holds about 81,000 clones, with 90% as singletons. Trimming removed 3 bases from V and 2 bases from J; junction bases left unmatched: 6. Germline CDR1 is SGHRS and CDR2 is YFSETQ. The CDR3 runs to 15 residues. A note on this clone: Its antigen is unknown.

Study-wide results and limits: Along spike, vaccine-associated CD4 TCRs were found throughout, with dominance at 160-218 and 743-854.

The origin of this receptor is an adult who received the AZD1222 COVID-19 vaccine. J is TRBJ1-2 and V is TRBV5-1; 8 positions agree with TRBD1. The specimen was peripheral blood, collected 28 days after the second AZD1222 dose. This chain's CDR3 is CASSWGGQANYGYTF. CDR3 bases: TGCGCCAGCAGCTGGGGGGGACAGGCAAACTATGGCTACACCTTC.